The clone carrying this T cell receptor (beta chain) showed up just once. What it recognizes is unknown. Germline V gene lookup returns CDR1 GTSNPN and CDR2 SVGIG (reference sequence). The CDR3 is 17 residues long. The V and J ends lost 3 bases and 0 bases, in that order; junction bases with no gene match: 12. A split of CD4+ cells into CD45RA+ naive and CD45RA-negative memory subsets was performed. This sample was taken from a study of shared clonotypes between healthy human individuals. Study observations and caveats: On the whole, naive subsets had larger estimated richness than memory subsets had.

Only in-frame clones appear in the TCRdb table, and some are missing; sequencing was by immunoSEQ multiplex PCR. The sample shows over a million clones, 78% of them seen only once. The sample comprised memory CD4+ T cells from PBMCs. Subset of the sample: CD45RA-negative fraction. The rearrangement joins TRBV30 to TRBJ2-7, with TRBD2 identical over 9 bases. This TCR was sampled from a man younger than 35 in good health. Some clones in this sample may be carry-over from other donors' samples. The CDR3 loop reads CAWRKGWTSATSYEQYF. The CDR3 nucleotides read TGTGCCTGGAGAAAAGGGTGGACTAGCGCGACCTCCTACGAGCAGTACTTC.